This TCR beta chain appears in the sequencing data of a study of T-cell memory formation after mild COVID-19. Libraries for TCRalpha and TCRbeta carried sample barcodes and unique molecular identifiers via 5'RACE. TCRdb recomputed calls from the 5' RACE reads with MiXCR, one row per CDR3 protein. The repertoire holds fewer than 250,000 distinct CDR3 sequences, with around 25% as singletons. V dropped 6 bases and J dropped 5 bases, with 16 bases sitting between them. This CDR3 region has 15 residues. Note on this clonotype: The antigen remains undetermined.

Study-wide results and caveats: Shrinking CD4+ clones were chiefly CM and EM; CD8+ ones were chiefly EMRA.

The sample was PBMCs or a T cell subset sorted from them (not recorded which). The V and J genes are TRBV12-3 or TRBV12-4 and TRBJ2-2, with a weak D call TRBD2 (5 bases). The sequence was collected from an adult woman who had mild COVID-19 (a few samples of this study predate the infection). Cell type and time point are not known. The DNA of the CDR3 is TGTGCCAGCAGCCCCCCGGGGTTGAATACCGGGGAGCTGTTTTTT. This translates into CASSPPGLNTGELFF.